This TCR beta chain derives from a study of blood T cells in healthy people across ages. V was clipped by 3 bases and J by 5 bases; unmatched bases: 11. Looked up from germline, CDR1 is KGHSH and CDR2 is LQKENI. The CDR3 spans 17 residues. Study-wide results and limits: Among T cells, TCR beta diversity per million cells dropped roughly linearly as age rose. Long-lived and aged donors differed, with more naive CD4+ cells and higher diversity in the long-lived.

The sample holds a few counts of this clonotype. As yet, its antigen is unknown. It was with a sample-barcoded 5' primer and a J-beta primer mix that a second PCR of about 7 to 12 cycles was run. Each CDR3 protein is one row after TCRdb ran MiXCR on the 5' RACE reads. The profile shows 700,000 or so distinct CDR3 sequences, approximately 40% of them singletons. The TCR originated in a man older than 75 in good health. Sequencing used blood. The V gene is TRBV18, the J gene TRBJ2-2; TRBD1 aligns across 8 bases. CDR3: CASSPLGQGSWTGELFF. The CDR3 bases are TGTGCCAGCTCACCTCTTGGACAGGGATCGTGGACCGGGGAGCTGTTTTTT. The variable domain in full, completed from reference TRBV18 and TRBJ2-2, reads NAGVMQNPRHLVRRRGQEARLRCSPMKGHSHVYWYRQLPEEGLKFMVYLQKENIIDESGMPKERFSAEFPKEGPSILRIQQVVRGDSAAYFCASSPLGQGSWTGELFFGEGSRLTVL.